The following is a T cell receptor (beta chain) sequence with its context. The sample belongs to a study of control samples from healthy donors and cancer patients. The CDR3 length is 13 residues. V lost 5 bases and J lost 0, with 7 bases in between. Germline V gene data show CDR1 as SGHRS and CDR2 as YFSETQ. This table comes from immunoSEQ multiplex PCR, and its TCRdb copy is limited to in-frame clones, with some not included. The top ten clones hold 6.2% of a sample with about 75,000 clones, roughly 94% of them seen once. This receptor was taken from a woman in her thirties or forties in good health. Input material: blood. The rearrangement links TRBV5-1 to TRBJ2-3; D not resolved. CDR3 coding DNA: TGCGCCAGCAGATCGAGTAGCACAGATACGCAGTATTTT. It translates to CASRSSSTDTQYF.